This TCR beta chain was sequenced for a study of T cell repertoires in cytomegalovirus infection. Study in general: Through public TCR beta signatures, both CMV infection and matching HLA type were indicated.

There are 19 residues in the CDR3. Germline V gene data show CDR1 as SGHVS and CDR2 as FQNEAQ. V dropped 2 bases and J dropped 3 bases, with 24 bases sitting between them. This clonotype was counted a few times. The target antigen is unknown. A much larger clone differs by one base, so this may be a read error. Via MiXCR, TCRdb re-called the reads, giving one row per CDR3 protein. This table has about 900,000 distinct CDR3 sequences, roughly 30% appearing once. The study's findings and limits: Pooled public TCR beta family frequency picked out CMV carriers with the relevant HLA.

The sequence derives from a human donor in good health (CMV status not recorded). Some clones in this sample may be carry-over from other donors' samples. Material: cultured CD8+ T cells from PBMCs, obtained from culture after CMV antigen stimulation. The rearrangement links TRBV7-8 to TRBJ2-3; maybe TRBD2 (6 bases). CDR3 region: CASSLQSGRRGYRTDTQYF. CDR3 DNA: TGTGCCAGCAGCTTACAGTCCGGAAGGAGGGGATATAGGACAGATACGCAGTATTTT. The complete variable domain, with remaining parts taken from reference TRBV7-8 and TRBJ2-3, reads GAGVSQSPRYKVAKRGQDVALRCDPISGHVSLFWYQQALGQGPEFLTYFQNEAQLDKSGLPSDRFFAERPEGSVSTLKIQRTQQEDSAVYLCASSLQSGRRGYRTDTQYFGPGTRLTVL.